Given below is one T cell receptor (beta chain) in context. This specimen belongs to a study of blood T cell repertoires in COVID-19. The V end lost 1 base, the J end lost 2 bases, and 9 bases lay between the germline ends. CDR3 length: 15 amino acids. Germline-derived CDR1 and CDR2 are MNHEY and SMNVEV (reference sequence). Authors' data handling: For nucleated cells, counts were estimated from reference gene primer amplification. Clones were read by immunoSEQ multiplex PCR, and TCRdb kept only the in-frame ones, dropping some. For V, J and clone size, that table is used; D and trimming come from the DNA. The profile shows 20,000 to 25,000 clones, approximately 80% of them singletons.

The material sequenced was peripheral blood. The receptor was isolated from a man in his 70s with acute or convalescent COVID-19. The genes are TRBV27 and TRBJ2-1; no clear D. In DNA form, the CDR3 reads TGTGCCAGCAGTTTATGGGCCACCCCCTACAATGAGCAGTTCTTC. Encoded protein: CASSLWATPYNEQFF.